The clone carrying this TCR beta chain has at least ten counts. Its target is unknown. This entry comes from a study of T-cell reconstitution after alpha-beta-depleted transplantation in children. Whole-study findings and limits: Expanded graft clones numbering several hundred reportedly gave rise to alpha-beta T cells about two months after transplant. Diversity and T-cell counts at one year after transplant derived mostly from new T cells. After transplant, high TCRbeta diversity at day 60 in some patients arose from surviving recipient T cells and thymic progenitors.

The CDR3 runs to 13 residues. Trimming pared 8 bases from V and 0 bases from J, leaving 10 bases between. TCRbeta library preparation incorporated unique molecular identifiers. TCRdb reprocessed the PCR reads via MiXCR and lists one record per CDR3 protein. Of fewer than 550,000 distinct CDR3 sequences listed, about 10% are singletons. The source is a female patient aged 2-15 years who had a stem cell transplant for aplastic anemia, so the T cells may come from the graft donor. This specimen consisted of PBMCs, mostly from graft donor cells, obtained 180 days after TCRalphabeta/CD19-depleted stem cell transplant. This chain links TRBV12-3 or TRBV12-4 with TRBJ1-1; D gene unclear. This CDR3 is CASGPTVNTEAFF. CDR3 nucleotides: TGTGCCAGCGGTCCCACAGTGAACACTGAAGCTTTCTTT.